The 22 T cell receptor beta chains below come from one sample, sequenced in a study of Graves' ophthalmopathy and Graves' hyperthyroidism. The authors amplified TCR beta CDR3 regions, and they did so from RNA transcripts for repertoire sequencing. HTBI primers were used in a first-round RT-PCR, which preceded a second-round multiplex PCR. TCRdb analysed the multiplex PCR reads with MiXCR anew, one entry per CDR3 protein. The sample lists 580,000 or so distinct CDR3 sequences; just under 40% were seen once. What was sequenced was peripheral blood or thyroid tissue (not recorded which). The receptors were sampled from an adult man with Graves' hyperthyroidism.

J is TRBJ2-2 and V is TRBV24-1; D is possibly TRBD2 (7 bases). The CDR3 is 16 amino acids. Looked up from germline, CDR1 is KGHDR and CDR2 is SFDVKD. V was shortened by 5 bases and J by 1 base, with 13 bases between the two germline ends. The CDR3 spells CATSVGGAQNTGELFF. The DNA for the CDR3 is TGTGCCACCAGTGTAGGGGGGGCGCAGAACACCGGGGAGCTGTTTTTT.

The chain links TRBV14 to TRBJ2-3; 9 bases line up with TRBD1. Germline trimming cut 3 bases from V and 6 bases from J; bases unmatched to any gene: 10. This CDR3 comprises 16 residues. Per germline, CDR1 SGHDN and CDR2 FVKESK. The CDR3 sequence: CASSQNSGQGSDTQYF. CDR3 nucleotide sequence: TGTGCCAGCAGCCAGAATTCGGGACAGGGCTCCGATACGCAGTATTTT.

The V gene is TRBV2, the J gene TRBJ1-2; 7 bases line up with TRBD1. The CDR3 spans 15 residues. Germline V gene lookup returns CDR1 SNHLY and CDR2 FYNNEI. Trimming took 5 bases from V and 4 from J; bases not matched to a gene: 10. CDR3 coding DNA: TGTGCCAGCAGTTCCTCGGGGACAGCCGCCTATGGCTACACCTTC. Its protein is CASSSSGTAAYGYTF.

This clonotype has a count of ten or more. This chain uses TRBV20-1 with TRBJ1-2; D is uncertain. Trimming shortened V by 1 base and J by 0 bases, and 9 bases separated the two germline ends. This CDR3 region has 14 residues. Germline V lookup: CDR1 DFQATT, CDR2 SNEGSKA (reference sequence). The DNA of the CDR3 is TGCAGTGCTAGAGGCCCAGATACTAACTATGGCTACACCTTC. This gives the protein CSARGPDTNYGYTF.

The chain couples TRBV7-9 to TRBJ2-5; no definite D call. V lost 6 bases to trimming and J lost 7 bases, with 12 bases between them. The V gene's germline CDR1 is SEHNR and CDR2 FQNEAQ (reference sequence). The CDR3 spans 12 residues. The CDR3 spells CASSQGGPTQYF. DNA for the CDR3: TGTGCCAGCAGTCAAGGTGGCCCGACCCAGTACTTC.

This clonotype occurred many times. This chain's CDR3 is CASSTEVPTPHQETQYF. DNA for the CDR3: TGTGCCAGCAGCACGGAGGTCCCGACCCCCCACCAAGAGACCCAGTACTTC. The chain uses TRBV9 and TRBJ2-5; perhaps TRBD2 as D (5 bases). Trimming stripped 4 bases from V and 0 bases from J, with 19 bases between. The CDR3 length is 17 residues. Germline CDR1 reads SGDLS; CDR2 reads YYNGEE.

The table lists this clonotype with many counts. The chain carries TRBV19 and TRBJ1-1, with unresolved D. This CDR3 is 15 amino acids long. In germline, CDR1 is LNHDA, CDR2 SQIVND (reference sequence). The germline V and J ends were trimmed by 5 bases and 5 bases, with 18 bases remaining between them. The DNA for the CDR3 is TGTGCCAGTAGTGGGCCGGCGGGGAGTTTAACTGAAGCTTTCTTT. Protein product: CASSGPAGSLTEAFF.

This clonotype was recorded many times. The J gene is TRBJ1-5, the V gene TRBV12-3 or TRBV12-4; D gene unclear. The CDR3 extends over 14 amino acids. The ends were cut back, 5 bases at V and 3 bases at J, with 11 bases in the middle. The CDR3 nucleotides read TGTGCCAGCAGTCAATACAGAATCAATCAGCCCCAGCATTTT. Protein product: CASSQYRINQPQHF.

The table lists this clonotype with a few counts. This chain links TRBV5-4 with TRBJ1-1, with a weak D call TRBD1 (6 bases). Germline values: CDR1 SGHNT, CDR2 YYREEE (reference sequence). The CDR3 extends over 15 amino acids. V lost 4 bases and J 5 bases, leaving 18 bases between the germline ends. CDR3 region: CASSLTGMVGTEAFF. The CDR3 DNA reads as TGTGCCAGCAGCCTTACAGGGATGGTTGGAACTGAAGCTTTCTTT.

About this clonotype: Without the conserved terminal phenylalanine or tryptophan, this CDR3 likely stems from a read error. This chain uses TRBV7-9 with TRBJ1-4; possible D gene TRBD1, 5 bases. The V end lost 3 bases, the J end lost 4 bases, and 9 bases lay between the germline ends. The CDR3 contains 14 residues. Germline lookup yields CDR1 SEHNR and CDR2 FQNEAQ (reference sequence). CDR3 bases: TGTGCCAGCAGCTTCGGAAGGGGTAATGAAAAACTGTTTCTT. Residues: CASSFGRGNEKLFL.

At least ten counts were recorded for this clonotype. The chain couples TRBV7-9 to TRBJ1-1; D might be TRBD1 (6 bases). V shed 4 bases and J shed 3 bases, with 6 bases lying between them. This CDR3 contains 12 residues. Germline V gene data show CDR1 as SEHNR and CDR2 as FQNEAQ (reference sequence). CDR3 region: CASSYRDTEAFF. DNA of the CDR3: TGTGCCAGCAGCTACAGGGACACTGAAGCTTTCTTT. Filled out from reference TRBV7-9 and TRBJ1-1, the complete variable domain reads DTGVSQNPRHKITKRGQNVTFRCDPISEHNRLYWYRQTLGQGPEFLTYFQNEAQLEKSRLLSDRFSAERPKGSFSTLEIQRTEQGDSAMYLCASSYRDTEAFFGQGTRLTVV.

This clonotype was seen just once. The junction differs from germline at one of its ends, possibly a read error. This rearrangement joins TRBV7-9 to TRBJ2-5; D tentatively reads TRBD1 or TRBD2 (5 bases each). This CDR3 is 17 amino acids long. Germline-derived CDR1 and CDR2 are SEHNR and FQNEAQ (reference sequence). The DNA of the CDR3 is TGTGCCAGCAGCTCTGATCCCGCGGTCGAGGGGCAAGAGATCCAGTACTTC. Protein sequence: CASSSDPAVEGQEIQYF.

V and J are TRBV7-2 and TRBJ2-2; D is possibly TRBD1 (6 bases). Trimming left V 1 base short and J 6 bases short, with 9 bases between. The germline CDR1 and CDR2 sequences are SGHTA and FQGNSA. This CDR3 contains 14 residues. CDR3 sequence: CASSLVQGPGELFF. CDR3 sequence (DNA): TGTGCCAGCAGCTTAGTACAGGGTCCCGGGGAGCTGTTTTTT.

The chain employs TRBV15 and TRBJ2-5; a weak D match, TRBD1 (5 bases). The J call may be in error: the DNA end matches TRBJ2-1 better. The CDR3 has 12 amino acids. Per the germline V gene, CDR1 is LNHNV and CDR2 is YYDKDF (reference sequence). CDR3 sequence: CATSKGQGEQFF. For the CDR3, the DNA is TGTGCCACCAGCAAAGGCCAGGGCGAGCAGTTCTTC.

This chain connects TRBV15 to TRBJ2-7; 7 nucleotides line up with TRBD2. The CDR3 has 15 amino acids. Germline V gene data show CDR1 as LNHNV and CDR2 as YYDKDF (reference sequence). The CDR3 DNA is TGTGCTGCCAGCAGTTTATCGGGGGGCTCCTACGAGCAGTACTTC. The encoded protein is CAASSLSGGSYEQYF. The full variable domain, in which reference TRBV15 and TRBJ2-7 provide the parts outside the CDR3, is DAMVIQNPRYQVTQFGKPVTLSCSQTLNHNVMYWYQQKSSQAPKLLFHYYDKDFNNEADTPDNFQSRRPNTSFCFLDIRSPGLGDTAMYLCAASSLSGGSYEQYFGPGTRLTVT.

There are a few counts of this clonotype. This chain joins TRBV7-9 and TRBJ2-5; D may match TRBD1 or TRBD2 (5 bases each). Germline V CDR1 and CDR2: SEHNR, FQNEAQ (reference sequence). CDR3 size: 17 residues. The germline V and J ends were trimmed by 3 bases and 1 base, with 18 bases remaining between them. CDR3 sequence reads: CASSLAAGAATQETQYF. CDR3 bases: TGTGCCAGCAGCTTGGCTGCCGGGGCAGCTACCCAAGAGACCCAGTACTTC.

The gene calls are TRBV19 and TRBJ1-4; no definite D call. This CDR3 comprises 14 residues. CDR1 and CDR2 from the germline V gene are LNHDA and SQIVND (reference sequence). The V end lost 6 bases, the J end lost 4 bases, and 12 bases lay between the germline ends. The CDR3 DNA follows: TGTGCCAGTAGGCCGCAGAGGCTTAATGAAAAACTGTTTTTT. It yields the protein CASRPQRLNEKLFF.

V and J are TRBV5-6 and TRBJ1-4, with a possible D match to TRBD1 (6 bases). Between the trimmed V and J ends, which lost 1 base and 13 bases, there was a span of 17 bases. CDR3 length: 14 amino acids. Germline V gene sequence: CDR1 SGHDT, CDR2 YYEEEE. This CDR3 reads CASSLWTDPRGLFF. For the CDR3, the DNA is TGTGCCAGCAGCTTGTGGACAGACCCTCGGGGACTGTTTTTT.

This clonotype was detected many times. The chain carries TRBV7-8 and TRBJ2-7, with D perhaps matching TRBD2 (5 bases). This CDR3 is built from 15 residues. Germline assignment: CDR1 SGHVS and CDR2 FQNEAQ. V was clipped by 1 base and J by 2 bases, with 12 bases between them. The CDR3 nucleotides are TGTGCCAGCAGCTTAGAGTCTAGCACGACCTACGAGCAGTACTTC. The encoded protein is CASSLESSTTYEQYF.

J is TRBJ1-4 and V is TRBV7-2; 12 nucleotides match TRBD1. The CDR3 spans 15 residues. V was clipped by 5 bases and J by 8 bases; unmatched bases: 6. Per germline, CDR1 SGHTA and CDR2 FQGNSA. The CDR3 DNA reads as TGTGCCAGCAGCAGGGGACAGGGGGCAGAAGAAAAACTGTTTTTT. It is translated as CASSRGQGAEEKLFF.

This clonotype has more than one count but fewer than ten. The chain carries TRBV29-1 and TRBJ2-7, with TRBD2 identical over 10 bases. Germline CDR1 SQVTM, CDR2 ANQGSEA. V was clipped by 4 bases and J by 5 bases; unmatched bases: 2. The CDR3 has 12 amino acids. The CDR3 sequence is CSVATSGDEQYF. In nucleotides, the CDR3 is TGCAGCGTTGCAACTAGCGGGGACGAGCAGTACTTC.

The rearrangement joins TRBV19 to TRBJ1-3, with D unresolved. Between the trimmed V and J ends, which lost 8 bases and 2 bases, there was a span of 13 bases. The germline gives CDR1 LNHDA, CDR2 SQIVND (reference sequence). The CDR3 is 14 residues long. The CDR3 nucleotides read TGTGCCAGTGGACCCACGGCAACTGGAAACACCATATATTTT. Its translation: CASGPTATGNTIYF.